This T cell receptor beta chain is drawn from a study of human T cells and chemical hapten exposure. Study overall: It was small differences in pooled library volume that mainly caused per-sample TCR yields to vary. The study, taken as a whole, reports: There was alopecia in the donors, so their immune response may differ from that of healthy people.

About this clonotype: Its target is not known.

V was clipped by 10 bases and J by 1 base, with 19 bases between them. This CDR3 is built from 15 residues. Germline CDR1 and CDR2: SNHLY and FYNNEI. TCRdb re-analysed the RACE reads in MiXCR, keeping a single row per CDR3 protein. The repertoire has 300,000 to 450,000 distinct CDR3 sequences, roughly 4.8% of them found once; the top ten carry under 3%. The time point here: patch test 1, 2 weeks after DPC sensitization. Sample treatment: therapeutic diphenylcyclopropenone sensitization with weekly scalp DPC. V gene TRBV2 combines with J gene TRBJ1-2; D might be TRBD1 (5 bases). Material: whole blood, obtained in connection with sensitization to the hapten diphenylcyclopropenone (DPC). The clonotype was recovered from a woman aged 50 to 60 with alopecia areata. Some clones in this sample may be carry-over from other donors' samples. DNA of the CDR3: TGTGCCATCATACTCCAGGGACCCTATAACTATGGCTACACCTTC. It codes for CAIILQGPYNYGYTF.